Below, 3 T cell receptor beta chains from the same sample are listed, as sequenced in a study of radiation and T cells in renal cell carcinoma. The method was immunoSEQ multiplex PCR; TCRdb's version includes in-frame clones alone and lacks a portion of them. The table records 100,000 to 150,000 clones, 81% of them present only once. Time point given: blood 2 weeks post-SBRT. The sample's treatment: 15 Gy SBRT to primary tumor, nephrectomy 4 weeks later. The starting material was blood, obtained from a patient whose treatment included radiotherapy and nephrectomy. The receptors stem from a man aged 50-60 years with renal cell carcinoma.

In this sample, this clone turned up once. The chain joins TRBV7-2 to TRBJ1-5; possible D gene TRBD1, 5 bases. Germline V lookup: CDR1 SGHTA, CDR2 FQGNSA. CDR3 length: 15 residues. Trimming removed 5 bases from V and 1 base from J, with 12 bases in between. The CDR3 nucleotides are TGTGCCAGCAGCCCGAGCTGGGGGAGCAATCAGCCCCAGCATTTT. Translating gives CASSPSWGSNQPQHF.

V is TRBV19 and J is TRBJ1-1; D unresolved. The CDR3 is 13 residues long. The ends were cut back, 3 bases at V and 0 bases at J, with 5 bases in the middle. CDR1 is LNHDA, CDR2 SQIVND, per germline (reference sequence). The CDR3 DNA follows: TGTGCCAGTAGTATTAATATGAACACTGAAGCTTTCTTT. Translated: CASSINMNTEAFF. Supplemented by reference TRBV19 and TRBJ1-1, the full variable domain reads DGGITQSPKYLFRKEGQNVTLSCEQNLNHDAMYWYRQDPGQGLRLIYYSQIVNDFQKGDIAEGYSVSREKKESFPLTVTSAQKNPTAFYLCASSINMNTEAFFGQGTRLTVV.

Remarks on this clone: Here the CDR3 omits its conserved ending phenylalanine or tryptophan, so a read error is the likely source. Because the CDR3's place on the DNA is in doubt, the DNA is left out and the CDR3 is given as listed by TCRdb. The genes are TRBV10-3 and TRBJ2-7. Germline CDR1 reads ENHRY; CDR2 reads SYGVKD. The CDR3 is made up of 12 amino acids, end residues included. The chain's CDR3 is CAISESTLGVVL.